The 20 T cell receptor beta chains below were found in one sample sequenced in a study of blood T cell repertoires in COVID-19 (dated by TCRdb to 2020 to 2022). Library method: the immunoSEQ multiplex PCR assay. In TCRdb, the immuneACCESS table is reduced to in-frame sequences with V and J assigned. These tables do not hold every clone; where another copy was compared, an unresolved V gene accounts for under half, and the others remain unexplained. Present in this sample are a few hundred thousand clones, roughly 90% of which were seen just once. Of the sample, 15% to 20% is held by the ten largest clones. What was sequenced was peripheral blood. The receptor set was obtained from a man in his fifties with COVID-19, enrolled during active disease.

The table lists this clone with a count of one. This rearrangement joins TRBV11-3 to TRBJ2-1; TRBD1 is a possible D gene (6 bases). V dropped 4 bases and J dropped 0 bases, with 13 bases sitting between them. This CDR3 comprises 16 residues. CDR1 and CDR2 (germline): SGHNT, YENEEA. Here the CDR3 reads CASSSDTGSSYNEQFF. In DNA, the CDR3 is TGTGCCAGCAGCTCAGACACAGGGAGCTCCTACAATGAGCAGTTCTTC.

This chain links TRBV28 with TRBJ1-6; D is ambiguous. Germline CDR1 is MDHEN and CDR2 is SYDVKM. Trimming removed 1 base at V and 4 bases at J, with 14 bases between. The CDR3 is 17 residues long. The CDR3 region has the DNA TGTGCCAGCAGTTTATTCTCGGTAGGAGCGTATAATTCACCCCTCCACTTT. It is translated as CASSLFSVGAYNSPLHF.

The CDR3: CASSDGREYEQYF. As DNA, the CDR3 is TGTGCCAGCAGTGACGGACGGGAGTACGAGCAGTACTTC. V usage is TRBV6-1 and J usage is TRBJ2-7; D possibly corresponds to TRBD2 (6 bases). V was cut by 3 bases and J by 4 bases, with 10 bases left in between. The length of the CDR3 is 13 residues. From germline, CDR1 is MNHNS and CDR2 SASEGT.

This clone was detected only once. This chain connects TRBV27 to TRBJ2-7; 14 positions agree with TRBD2. Germline assignment: CDR1 MNHEY and CDR2 SMNVEV (reference sequence). This CDR3 region has 17 residues. With 5 bases clipped from V and 4 bases from J, the junction kept 10 bases outside the gene matches. The CDR3 here is CASSPRLAGGLMYEQYF. In nucleotides, the CDR3 is TGTGCCAGCAGTCCCCGACTAGCGGGGGGGCTTATGTACGAGCAGTACTTC.

The V and J genes are TRBV28 and TRBJ1-5; D gene uncertain. The CDR3 is 15 residues long. From germline, CDR1 is MDHEN and CDR2 SYDVKM. V was cut by 5 bases and J by 2 bases, with 13 bases left in between. CDR3 sequence: CASSRPDEGNQPQHF. CDR3 DNA sequence: TGTGCCAGCAGTCGCCCGGATGAGGGCAATCAGCCCCAGCATTTT.

This clone was recorded only once. V usage is TRBV27 and J usage is TRBJ2-1, with 9 positions matching TRBD1. The CDR3 extends over 15 amino acids. CDR1 and CDR2 (germline): MNHEY, SMNVEV (reference sequence). With V trimmed by 7 bases and J by 4 bases, 8 bases remained unmatched. Written as DNA, the CDR3 is TGTGCCAGCAACCAACCGGGACAGGGTTACAATGAGCAGTTCTTC. It yields the protein CASNQPGQGYNEQFF.

The chain carries TRBV6-2 or TRBV6-3 and TRBJ2-4; 9 bases align to TRBD2. Losses at the gene ends were 0 bases for V and 0 bases for J; bases not matched to a gene: 0. Looked up from germline, CDR1 is MNHEY and CDR2 is SVGEGT. The CDR3 totals 16 residues. The CDR3 DNA reads TGTGCCAGCAGTTACTCGCGGGGGGGAGCCAAAAACATTCAGTACTTC. Translating gives CASSYSRGGAKNIQYF.

The chain recombines TRBV7-3 with TRBJ2-2, with a possible D match to TRBD2 (6 bases). Trimming removed 6 bases at V and 2 bases at J, with 13 bases between. Germline CDR1 SGHTA, CDR2 FQGTGA. The CDR3 totals 15 residues. The CDR3 is CASRREAGNTGELFF. The CDR3 region has the DNA TGTGCCAGCAGACGCGAGGCGGGAAACACCGGGGAGCTGTTTTTT.

The chain links TRBV5-5 to TRBJ2-1, with 9 bases aligning to TRBD2. Germline V CDR1 and CDR2: SGHKS, YYEKEE (reference sequence). The length of the CDR3 is 12 residues. Unmatched junction bases numbered 3, after V lost 8 bases and J lost 6 bases. The CDR3: CARGRGGNEQFF. The CDR3 region has the DNA TGTGCCAGGGGGCGGGGGGGCAATGAGCAGTTCTTC.

The genes are TRBV5-6 and TRBJ1-1; TRBD1 matches at 10 bases. Germline assignment: CDR1 SGHDT and CDR2 YYEEEE. V shed 1 base and J 0 bases; nucleotides not matched to a gene: 6. The CDR3 loop spans 17 amino acids. The CDR3 reads CASSLLGQGVLNTEAFF. The DNA of the CDR3 is TGTGCCAGCAGCTTGCTTGGACAGGGGGTTTTGAACACTGAAGCTTTCTTT.

This clone has more than one count but fewer than ten. The sample carries other DNA sequences with the same CDR3. The chain employs TRBV6-1 and TRBJ2-5; 8 bases agree with TRBD2. The CDR3 runs to 16 residues. Germline values: CDR1 MNHNS, CDR2 SASEGT. V lost 3 bases, J lost 5 bases, and 11 bases stayed unmatched. The DNA of the CDR3 is TGTGCCAGCAGTGACGGGGGGCGGGGGGCGGGGGAGACCCAGTACTTC. It specifies CASSDGGRGAGETQYF.

The chain links TRBV7-2 to TRBJ2-1; D perhaps matches TRBD2 (5 bases). V lost 0 bases, J lost 6 bases, and 9 bases lay in between. Germline loops: CDR1 SGHTA, CDR2 FQGNSA. The CDR3 totals 14 residues. The DNA of the CDR3 is TGTGCCAGCAGCTTAGCCCAAACTAGCAATGAGCAGTTCTTC. Translated: CASSLAQTSNEQFF.

V gene TRBV30 combines with J gene TRBJ2-7; D not resolved. CDR3 length equals 15 residues. The germline CDR1 and CDR2 sequences are GTSNPN and SVGIG (reference sequence). Deletions cut 3 bases from V and 0 bases from J, with 15 bases between. Here the CDR3 DNA reads TGTGCCTGGAGAAGCCCGAAGAAGAGCTCCTACGAGCAGTACTTC. It is translated as CAWRSPKKSSYEQYF.

This clone was recorded once. The V gene is TRBV7-8, the J gene TRBJ2-7; 8 bases align to TRBD1. The junction had 10 bases not matched to a gene; V was cut back by 5 bases and J by 1 base. The CDR3 spans 16 residues. Per the germline V gene, CDR1 is SGHVS and CDR2 is FQNEAQ. The CDR3 DNA is TGTGCCAGCAGCACATTCGACAGGGGTGCTTCCTACGAGCAGTACTTC. The encoded protein is CASSTFDRGASYEQYF.

The chain recombines TRBV11-2 with TRBJ2-7, with D tentatively TRBD2 (5 bases). Trimming left V 1 base short and J 3 bases short, with 16 bases between. The CDR3 is 16 amino acids. CDR1 and CDR2 (germline): SGHAT, FQNNGV. The CDR3: CASSLVSSGSFYEQYF. CDR3 DNA sequence: TGTGCCAGCAGCTTAGTATCGTCGGGATCCTTCTACGAGCAGTACTTC.

This clone was seen just once. This sequence joins TRBV30 and TRBJ2-1; 9 bases fit TRBD1. V gave up 0 bases and J gave up 4 bases; unmatched junction bases: 7. The CDR3 has 16 residues. Germline lookup yields CDR1 GTSNPN and CDR2 SVGIG (reference sequence). In DNA form, the CDR3 reads TGTGCCTGGAGTGTAGGGGTGGGGACAGGGTACAATGAGCAGTTCTTC. Translation: CAWSVGVGTGYNEQFF.

V gene TRBV7-3 combines with J gene TRBJ2-2; 11 nucleotides match TRBD1. The CDR3 consists of 15 residues. Trimming at V came to 3 bases and at J to 4 bases, leaving 1 base not matched to a gene. Germline values: CDR1 SGHTA, CDR2 FQGTGA. CDR3 in DNA: TGTGCCAGCAGCTTCGGGACAGGGGGCACCGGGGAGCTGTTTTTT. Translated, it gives CASSFGTGGTGELFF.

About this clone: Compared with germline, one end of the junction differs, possibly owing to a read error. The chain combines TRBV5-4 with TRBJ2-1; 10 bases match TRBD1. CDR3 length equals 14 residues. Germline V CDR1 and CDR2: SGHNT, YYREEE (reference sequence). This CDR3 is CASSPRDRGNDQFF. In nucleotides, the CDR3 is TGTGCCAGCAGCCCCCGGGACAGGGGTAATGATCAGTTCTTC.

This clone was seen just once. The gene calls are TRBV3-1 (or the pseudogene TRBV3-2) and TRBJ2-2; D gene ambiguous. This CDR3 contains 15 residues. V dropped 4 bases and J dropped 2 bases, with 11 bases sitting between them. Germline-derived CDR1 and CDR2 are LGHDT and YNNKEL (reference sequence). In DNA, the CDR3 is TGTGCCAGCAGCCCTTTAGTCGGTAACACCGGGGAGCTGTTTTTT. Its translation is CASSPLVGNTGELFF.

The chain combines TRBV4-1 with TRBJ2-6, with D possibly being TRBD2 (5 bases). Trimming pared 2 bases from V and 2 bases from J, leaving 25 bases between. Germline loops: CDR1 MGHRA, CDR2 YSYEKL. The CDR3 has 21 amino acids. The chain's CDR3 is CASSQLGGPKSGSTGANVLTF. CDR3 nucleotides: TGCGCCAGCAGCCAATTGGGTGGCCCAAAGTCGGGGAGTACTGGGGCCAACGTCCTGACTTTC.